These 24 T cell receptor beta chains share one sample of origin, sequenced in a study of shared clonotypes between healthy human individuals. Produced via immunoSEQ multiplex PCR; TCRdb's table is partial and in-frame only. The data contain 1.5 million to 2.5 million clones, about 95% of them singletons. Positively selected for CCR7, the CD45RO-negative cells used as naive CD8 cells excluded terminally differentiated effector memory CD45RA+ cells. The material sequenced was naive CD8+ T cells sorted from blood. These receptors were obtained from a young man in good health.

The CDR3 DNA follows: TGTGCTGTACAAATTAACTATGGCTACACCTTC. Its protein product is CAVQINYGYTF. The V and J genes are TRBV30 and TRBJ1-2; D remains ambiguous. Germline V gene lookup returns CDR1 GTSNPN and CDR2 SVGIG (reference sequence). The CDR3 length is 11 residues.

The CDR3 region is CASSSPTGETQYF. The CDR3 coding sequence is TGTGCCAGCAGCTCACCTACGGGAGAGACCCAGTACTTC. The chain employs TRBV5-4 and TRBJ2-5; no definite D call. Germline-derived CDR1 and CDR2 are SGHNT and YYREEE (reference sequence). The CDR3 is made up of 13 amino acids. V lost 3 bases and J 4 bases, leaving 10 bases between the germline ends.

Regarding this clone: Other DNA sequences of this sample code for an identical CDR3. The V call is TRBV2, the J call TRBJ2-5, with 7 bases aligning to TRBD2. Germline V CDR1 and CDR2: SNHLY, FYNNEI. This CDR3 is 13 amino acids long. V gave up 3 bases and J gave up 5 bases; unmatched junction bases: 3. The DNA for the CDR3 is TGTGCCAGCAGTGATGGACTAGAGGAGACCCAGTACTTC. Translating it yields CASSDGLEETQYF.

Notes on this clone: The sample has other DNA sequences that encode this CDR3 too. The chain has TRBV6-5 and TRBJ2-7; D remains unclear. The CDR3 is 11 residues long. V gave up 2 bases and J gave up 5 bases, with 4 bases separating them. Germline assignment: CDR1 MNHEY and CDR2 SVGAGI. CDR3 DNA: TGTGCCAGCAGTTACGCGGACGAGCAGTACTTC. This encodes CASSYADEQYF.

This chain joins TRBV7-9 and TRBJ2-3; D is uncertain. CDR3 length: 13 amino acids. From germline, CDR1 is SEHNR and CDR2 FQNEAQ (reference sequence). V lost 8 bases, J lost 0 bases, and 9 bases lay in between. In nucleotides, the CDR3 is TGTGCCAGCGACGTGGCGAGCACAGATACGCAGTATTTT. Translating gives CASDVASTDTQYF.

DNA of the CDR3: TGCGCCAGCAGGCAACGGGACAGGGGCTACGAGCAGTACTTC. As protein: CASRQRDRGYEQYF. J is TRBJ2-7 and V is TRBV5-1; 10 bases are shared with TRBD1. V trimming: 5 bases; J trimming: 3 bases; junction bases outside the gene matches: 5. The CDR3 consists of 14 residues. The germline V gene has CDR1 SGHRS and CDR2 YFSETQ.

Notes on this clone: Other nucleotide sequences in the sample specify the same CDR3. V gene TRBV5-6 combines with J gene TRBJ2-3; tentatively, D is TRBD2 (5 bases). Germline values: CDR1 SGHDT, CDR2 YYEEEE. The CDR3 extends over 14 amino acids. V lost 0 bases and J 3 bases, leaving 8 bases between the germline ends. This CDR3 is CASSLGRGTDTQYF. The CDR3 DNA is TGTGCCAGCAGCTTGGGGCGCGGGACAGATACGCAGTATTTT.

This clone was seen just once. The J gene is TRBJ2-7, the V gene TRBV15, with D possibly TRBD2 on 6 matching bases. The CDR3 extends over 15 amino acids. Germline lookup yields CDR1 LNHNV and CDR2 YYDKDF (reference sequence). Trimming took off 2 bases at V and 6 bases at J, with 17 bases between the two ends. The CDR3 sequence: CATSRSSEGKIEQYF. DNA of the CDR3: TGTGCCACCAGCAGATCCTCGGAGGGAAAGATCGAGCAGTACTTC.

The V call is TRBV4-1, the J call TRBJ2-7; no firm D call. Per the germline V gene, CDR1 is MGHRA and CDR2 is YSYEKL. The V gene lost 1 base and the J gene lost 0 bases, with 10 bases spanning the gap. The CDR3 loop spans 15 amino acids. The CDR3 protein is CASSQVKESSYEQYF. CDR3 nucleotides: TGCGCCAGCAGCCAAGTAAAGGAATCCTCCTACGAGCAGTACTTC.

The chain recombines TRBV27 with TRBJ1-3; 9 nucleotides agree with TRBD1. Germline CDR1 MNHEY, CDR2 SMNVEV (reference sequence). The CDR3 has 14 amino acids. Trimming removed 5 bases from V and 2 bases from J; junction bases left unmatched: 1. The CDR3 nucleotides read TGTGCCAGCAGTAGACAGGGGGCTGGAAACACCATATATTTT. This codes for CASSRQGAGNTIYF.

In nucleotides, the CDR3 is TGTGCCAGCAGCGTAGAGACACTTAATGAGCAGTTCTTC. Translation gives CASSVETLNEQFF. The V call is TRBV9, the J call TRBJ2-1; D gene unclear. Germline CDR1 and CDR2: SGDLS and YYNGEE. V was pared by 0 bases and J by 7 bases, with 8 bases between. The CDR3 is made up of 13 amino acids.

V usage is TRBV11-2 and J usage is TRBJ1-3, with D uncertain. The CDR3 runs 17 residues. Looked up from germline, CDR1 is SGHAT and CDR2 is FQNNGV. The germline V and J ends were trimmed by 5 bases and 3 bases, with 20 bases remaining between them. The CDR3, as DNA: TGTGCCAGCAGCCTCCGGACGGAGCAACTAGTTGGAAACACCATATATTTT. Residues: CASSLRTEQLVGNTIYF.

The V gene is TRBV11-2, the J gene TRBJ2-1; the D gene is possibly TRBD2 (7 bases). V was clipped by 1 base and J by 0 bases, with 19 bases between them. This CDR3 region has 19 residues. Per germline, CDR1 SGHAT and CDR2 FQNNGV. CDR3 nucleotides: TGTGCCAGCAGCTTAGGGCGCCTGACGGGGGGCTTCTCCTACAATGAGCAGTTCTTC. Residues: CASSLGRLTGGFSYNEQFF.

The chain links TRBV11-2 to TRBJ2-3; 10 bases are a match to TRBD1. With V trimmed by 2 bases and J by 4 bases, 6 bases remained unmatched. Germline V CDR1 and CDR2: SGHAT, FQNNGV. This CDR3 is built from 16 residues. The CDR3 region has the DNA TGTGCCAGCAGCTTATCCACAGGACAGGGGGCAGATACGCAGTATTTT. This translates into CASSLSTGQGADTQYF.

In DNA form, the CDR3 reads TGTGCCAGCAGCTTCGGACAGGGGAGCACAGATACGCAGTATTTT. Protein: CASSFGQGSTDTQYF. This rearrangement joins TRBV5-6 to TRBJ2-3, with TRBD1 matching 9 bases. The germline gives CDR1 SGHDT, CDR2 YYEEEE. The length of the CDR3 is 15 residues. Trimming cost V 2 bases and J 0 bases; bases outside gene matches: 1.

Points on this clone: The sample has other DNA sequences that encode this CDR3 too. DNA of the CDR3: TGTGCCATCAGTGAGTCAGGGGGCACCGGGGAGCTGTTTTTT. Its translation is CAISESGGTGELFF. V usage is TRBV10-3 and J usage is TRBJ2-2, with D maybe TRBD1 (6 bases). The CDR3 is made up of 14 amino acids. CDR1 is ENHRY and CDR2 is SYGVKD in the germline V gene. V was cut by 0 bases and J by 4 bases, with 6 bases left in between.

This CDR3 reads CASSQGGGAEQYF. CDR3 in DNA: TGTGCCAGCAGTCAGGGTGGAGGGGCCGAGCAGTACTTC. V gene TRBV28 combines with J gene TRBJ2-7; a weak D match, TRBD2 (6 bases). Germline assignment: CDR1 MDHEN and CDR2 SYDVKM. The V end lost 5 bases, the J end lost 6 bases, and 14 bases lay between the germline ends. The CDR3 covers 13 residues.

J is TRBJ2-7 and V is TRBV2; tentatively, D is TRBD2 (5 bases). CDR1 is SNHLY and CDR2 is FYNNEI in the germline V gene. V gave up 7 bases and J gave up 3 bases, with 19 bases separating them. The CDR3 runs to 15 residues. CDR3: CASKFSSLGNYEQYF. The CDR3 DNA reads as TGTGCCAGCAAGTTTTCGTCACTAGGTAACTACGAGCAGTACTTC. The whole variable domain, filled in from reference TRBV2 and TRBJ2-7, reads EPEVTQTPSHQVTQMGQEVILRCVPISNHLYFYWYRQILGQKVEFLVSFYNNEISEKSEIFDDQFSVERPDGSNFTLKIRSTKLEDSAMYFCASKFSSLGNYEQYFGPGTRLTVT.

The V call is TRBV7-6, the J call TRBJ1-3; D is undetermined. Per germline, CDR1 SGHVS and CDR2 FNYEAQ. Trimming pared 5 bases from V and 9 bases from J, leaving 8 bases between. CDR3 size: 11 residues. The CDR3 reads CASSLESTIYF. The CDR3 nucleotides read TGTGCCAGCAGCCTCGAGTCCACCATATATTTT.

A remark on this clone: At the DNA level, this CDR3 is encoded by other sequences in the same sample as well. The rearrangement links TRBV15 to TRBJ1-5, with D hard to call. Germline V gene data show CDR1 as LNHNV and CDR2 as YYDKDF (reference sequence). This CDR3 has 15 amino acids. The V end lost 0 bases, the J end lost 0 bases, and 6 bases lay between the germline ends. Here the CDR3 DNA reads TGTGCCACCAGCAGAGATCGCGGTAGCAATCAGCCCCAGCATTTT. Translated: CATSRDRGSNQPQHF.

This chain uses TRBV11-2 with TRBJ2-1; TRBD2 aligns across 8 bases. The V segment lost 5 bases and the J segment 4 bases; nucleotides outside the gene matches: 7. The CDR3 is 15 amino acids. CDR1 is SGHAT and CDR2 is FQNNGV in the germline V gene. As DNA, the CDR3 is TGTGCCAGCAGCCACAGGGCGGGGGGATACAATGAGCAGTTCTTC. Its translation is CASSHRAGGYNEQFF.

The chain combines TRBV29-1 with TRBJ2-3, with D tentatively TRBD2 (6 bases). The CDR3 has 15 residues. With 3 bases removed from V and 4 bases from J, the gap between germline ends came to 17 bases. Germline V gene sequence: CDR1 SQVTM, CDR2 ANQGSEA. The CDR3 sequence: CSVEVREPLSDTQYF. Here the CDR3 DNA reads TGCAGCGTTGAGGTTCGGGAGCCTTTATCAGATACGCAGTATTTT.

This chain joins TRBV4-3 and TRBJ2-7; D unclear. From germline, CDR1 is LGHNA and CDR2 YSLEER. V shed 0 bases and J shed 0 bases, with 9 bases lying between them. The CDR3 runs to 15 residues. The CDR3 loop reads CASSQDNGGSYEQYF. In DNA, the CDR3 is TGCGCCAGCAGCCAAGATAACGGCGGCTCCTACGAGCAGTACTTC.

This clone was observed a single time. The genes are TRBV4-1 and TRBJ1-1; 7 bases map to TRBD1. V lost 4 bases, J lost 2 bases, and 7 bases stayed unmatched. This CDR3 is built from 15 residues. Germline V CDR1 and CDR2: MGHRA, YSYEKL. The DNA of the CDR3 is TGCGCCAGCAGCCCCACCGGGACAGATAACACTGAAGCTTTCTTT. It is translated as CASSPTGTDNTEAFF.